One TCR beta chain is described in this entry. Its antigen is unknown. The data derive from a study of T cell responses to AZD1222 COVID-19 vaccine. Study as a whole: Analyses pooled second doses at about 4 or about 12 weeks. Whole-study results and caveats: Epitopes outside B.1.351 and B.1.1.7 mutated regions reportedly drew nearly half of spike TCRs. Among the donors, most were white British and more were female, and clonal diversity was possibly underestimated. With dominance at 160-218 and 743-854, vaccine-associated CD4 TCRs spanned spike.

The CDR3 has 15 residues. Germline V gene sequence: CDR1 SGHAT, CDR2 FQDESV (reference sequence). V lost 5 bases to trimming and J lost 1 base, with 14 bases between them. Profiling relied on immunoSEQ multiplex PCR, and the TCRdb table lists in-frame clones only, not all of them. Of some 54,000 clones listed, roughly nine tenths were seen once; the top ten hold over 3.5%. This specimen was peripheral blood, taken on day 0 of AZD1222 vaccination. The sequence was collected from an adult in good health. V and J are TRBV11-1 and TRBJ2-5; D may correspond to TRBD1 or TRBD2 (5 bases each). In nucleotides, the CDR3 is TGTGCCAGCAGCCCGGGGCTGGCACGCCAAGAGACCCAGTACTTC. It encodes CASSPGLARQETQYF.